What follows are 19 T cell receptor beta chains derived from one specimen sequenced in a study of CXCR3-negative and CXCR3-positive naive CD8 T cells. UMI-tagged TRB cDNA libraries were built via 5' RACE. TCRdb reworked the 5' RACE reads into one entry per CDR3 protein, no DNA. Listed are 20,000 to 25,000 distinct CDR3 sequences; roughly 20% falls within the top ten. The sequencing sample was made of memory CD8+ T cells from blood. Receptors originate from a human donor in good health. Some clones in this sample may be carry-over from other donors' samples.

The chain uses TRBV5-4 and TRBJ1-2; the TRBD1 assignment by TCRdb is unverifiable without DNA. Germline CDR1 and CDR2: SGHNT and YYREEE (reference sequence). The length of the CDR3 is 16 residues. The CDR3 loop is CASSPNPKDRVEGYTF.

CDR3 residues: CASGGGTEAFF. The chain uses TRBV5-1 and TRBJ1-1; TCRdb's assignment of TRBD1 cannot be checked, as there is no DNA. The CDR3 length is 11 residues. Per germline, CDR1 SGHRS and CDR2 YFSETQ.

J is TRBJ2-5 and V is TRBV29-1; no DNA is available, so the TRBD1 call from TCRdb remains unchecked. The CDR3 has 19 amino acids. Looked up from germline, CDR1 is SQVTM and CDR2 is ANQGSEA. The CDR3 region is CSVGTGTTATEGPQETQYF. Full variable domain (missing parts from reference TRBV29-1 and TRBJ2-5): SAVISQKPSRDICQRGTSLTIQCQVDSQVTMMFWYRQQPGQSLTLIATANQGSEATYESGFVIDKFPISRPNLTFSTLTVSNMSPEDSSIYLCSVGTGTTATEGPQETQYFGPGTRLLVL.

The rearrangement uses TRBV7-9 and TRBJ2-1. The germline V gene encodes CDR1 SEHNR and CDR2 FQNEAQ (reference sequence). The length of the CDR3 is 14 residues. This CDR3 reads CASSSDQDLNEQFF. Full variable domain (rest looked up from reference TRBV7-9 and TRBJ2-1): DTGVSQNPRHKITKRGQNVTFRCDPISEHNRLYWYRQTLGQGPEFLTYFQNEAQLEKSRLLSDRFSAERPKGSFSTLEIQRTEQGDSAMYLCASSSDQDLNEQFFGPGTRLTVL.

The chain carries TRBV7-2 and TRBJ1-2. Germline-derived CDR1 and CDR2 are SGHTA and FQGNSA. The CDR3 spans 17 residues. The CDR3 sequence: CASSINSGGDFGYGYTF. Complete variable domain (other parts from reference TRBV7-2 and TRBJ1-2): GAGVSQSPSNKVTEKGKDVELRCDPISGHTALYWYRQSLGQGLEFLIYFQGNSAPDKSGLPSDRFSAERTGGSVSTLTIQRTQQEDSAVYLCASSINSGGDFGYGYTFGSGTRLTVV.

The chain has TRBV12-3 or TRBV12-4 and TRBJ2-3; no DNA is available, so the TRBD1 call from TCRdb remains unchecked. This CDR3 contains 14 residues. CDR3 amino acids: CASSWDRGLHTQYF.

V usage is TRBV29-1 and J usage is TRBJ2-5; TCRdb's D call of TRBD1 is untestable without DNA. Germline V lookup: CDR1 SQVTM, CDR2 ANQGSEA. CDR3 size: 16 residues. The CDR3 here is CSVDPFAGGYQETQYF.

This rearrangement joins TRBV15 to TRBJ1-5; TCRdb names TRBD1, which stays unverified in the absence of DNA. In germline, CDR1 is LNHNV, CDR2 YYDKDF (reference sequence). The CDR3 extends over 12 amino acids. The CDR3: CATSREGQSQHF.

Measured by frequency, this clonotype is medium-sized. This rearrangement joins TRBV6-4 to TRBJ2-3; without DNA, the TCRdb call of TRBD2 cannot be checked. The CDR3 spans 15 residues. Germline loops: CDR1 MRHNA, CDR2 SNTAGT. The CDR3 is CASSDTSGSADTQYF.

This chain joins TRBV6-4 and TRBJ2-1; the TCRdb call, TRBD2, lacks DNA for checking. The CDR3 has 15 residues. Germline-derived CDR1 and CDR2 are MRHNA and SNTAGT. The chain's CDR3 is CASSPEDSSVNEQFF.

The V call is TRBV9, the J call TRBJ2-7; the TCRdb D gene call, TRBD2, has no DNA to confirm it. CDR1 is SGDLS, CDR2 YYNGEE, per germline. The CDR3 runs 12 residues. This CDR3 reads CASSLGGDEQYF.

The V call is TRBV5-6, the J call TRBJ1-2; checking the TCRdb D call of TRBD1 is not possible without DNA. The CDR3 contains 14 residues. The V gene's germline CDR1 is SGHDT and CDR2 YYEEEE. The CDR3 spells CASSPGQGARGYTF.

The chain couples TRBV12-3 or TRBV12-4 to TRBJ2-1; TCRdb calls TRBD2, which cannot be checked without DNA. The CDR3 is 14 amino acids. CDR3 in amino acids: CASSPGLFYNEQFF.

V gene TRBV5-5 combines with J gene TRBJ2-3; TCRdb indicates TRBD2, and absent DNA this call remains unverified. Germline-derived CDR1 and CDR2 are SGHKS and YYEKEE (reference sequence). The CDR3 contains 19 residues. The chain's CDR3 is CASSSGFEGGVSATDTQYF.

The chain is built from TRBV29-1 and TRBJ2-7; TCRdb returns TRBD1, unconfirmable since there is no DNA. CDR3 size: 14 residues. Germline V CDR1 and CDR2: SQVTM, ANQGSEA. The CDR3 sequence: CSAWTGKDSYEQYF.

Considering frequency, this clonotype is medium-sized. The V gene is TRBV20-1, the J gene TRBJ1-1; TCRdb reports TRBD1, a call that lacks DNA to check it against. The CDR3 has 14 amino acids. In germline, CDR1 is DFQATT, CDR2 SNEGSKA (reference sequence). The CDR3 sequence is CSASPPGRTTEAFF.

J is TRBJ2-1 and V is TRBV15; TCRdb designates TRBD2, a call that cannot be tested without DNA. The CDR3 covers 14 residues. In germline, CDR1 is LNHNV, CDR2 YYDKDF (reference sequence). The CDR3 protein is CATIKRGAHNEQFF.

This clonotype is medium-sized by frequency. The rearrangement joins TRBV20-1 to TRBJ1-1; TCRdb outputs TRBD1, but without DNA this stays unchecked. This CDR3 spans 13 amino acids. Germline CDR1 DFQATT, CDR2 SNEGSKA (reference sequence). The CDR3 here is CRGVGDKNTEAFF.

The chain carries TRBV28 and TRBJ2-7; TCRdb's D call, TRBD1, is unchecked because there is no DNA. This CDR3 contains 13 residues. Germline loops: CDR1 MDHEN, CDR2 SYDVKM. CDR3 region: CASSLLKGYEQYF.